The 29 T cell receptor beta chains below come from one sample, sequenced in a study of a mutant IDH1 vaccine in newly diagnosed glioma (dated by TCRdb to the early 2020s). The time point label, read with the paper, signifies: week 35, safety follow-up. Each vaccine dose, consisting of 300 ug of a 20-mer mutant IDH1 peptide in Montanide, was administered subcutaneously with topical imiquimod. Library creation used the immunoSEQ multiplex PCR assay. The clones in this table, taken by TCRdb from immuneACCESS, are in-frame only. Not every clone is retained; where verified, under half of the shortfall comes from an unresolved V gene, and the cause of the rest is unknown. Present in this sample are about 32,000 clones, roughly 80% of which were seen just once. Roughly 6.6% of the sample is in the top ten clones. The antigens for these receptors are not known. The starting material was PBMCs, obtained from a glioma patient whose treatment included an IDH1 peptide vaccine. These receptors were obtained from a woman aged 18-29 years with glioma.

The V call is TRBV21-1, the J call TRBJ2-7; the D call of TRBD2 is as the table states it, not checked on the DNA. TRBV21-1 is a documented pseudogene. This CDR3 region has 14 residues. CDR3 amino acids: CASSPSGGPYEQYF. The CDR3, as DNA: TGTGCCAGCAGTCCTAGCGGCGGCCCCTACGAGCAGTACTTC.

The CDR3 spells CASSSGAYEQYF. The CDR3, as DNA: TGTGCCAGCAGCTCCGGCGCCTACGAGCAGTACTTC. This sequence joins TRBV11-3 and TRBJ2-7; unclear D gene. Germline assignment: CDR1 SGHNT and CDR2 YENEEA. Trimming shortened V by 4 bases and J by 2 bases, and 6 bases separated the two germline ends. The CDR3 extends over 12 amino acids. Using reference TRBV11-3 and TRBJ2-7 for the parts outside the CDR3, the full variable domain is EAGVVQSPRYKIIEKKQPVAFWCNPISGHNTLYWYLQNLGQGPELLIRYENEEAVDDSQLPKDRFSAERLKGVDSTLKIQPAELGDSAVYLCASSSGAYEQYFGPGTRLTVT.

The rearrangement joins TRBV11-2 to TRBJ2-5, with no clear D. The CDR3 is 11 amino acids. Germline CDR1 reads SGHAT; CDR2 reads FQNNGV. V lost 2 bases to trimming and J lost 4 bases, with 2 bases between them. The CDR3 region is CASSLLETQYF. In DNA, the CDR3 is TGTGCCAGCAGCTTATTAGAGACCCAGTACTTC.

A few counts support this clone. The J gene is TRBJ1-3, the V gene TRBV4-1, with 9 bases lining up with TRBD1. The V gene's germline CDR1 is MGHRA and CDR2 YSYEKL. The CDR3 extends over 15 amino acids. Trimming removed 4 bases from V and 3 bases from J; junction bases left unmatched: 4. CDR3 sequence reads: CASSRTGAVGNTIYF. The CDR3 DNA reads as TGCGCCAGCAGCCGGACAGGGGCGGTTGGAAACACCATATATTTT.

The chain carries TRBV4-1 and TRBJ1-2; D not certain. This CDR3 spans 15 amino acids. Germline V gene sequence: CDR1 MGHRA, CDR2 YSYEKL. V gave up 0 bases and J gave up 2 bases, with 10 bases separating them. The CDR3 DNA reads as TGCGCCAGCAGCCAAGATGGCGGCAGAAACTATGGCTACACCTTC. Translation gives CASSQDGGRNYGYTF.

This CDR3 is CASSLNRGGNEKLFF. CDR3 nucleotides: TGTGCCAGCAGCCTCAACAGGGGGGGGAATGAAAAACTGTTTTTT. The gene calls are TRBV4-2 and TRBJ1-4; 8 nucleotides agree with TRBD1. Germline CDR1 and CDR2: LGHNA and YNFKEQ. There are 15 residues in the CDR3. The trim removed 4 bases at V and 5 bases at J, leaving 6 bases unmatched.

This clone was counted between two and nine times. The CDR3 is CSVPDGIEAFF. The CDR3 bases are TGCAGCGTTCCCGACGGAATTGAAGCTTTCTTT. The chain recombines TRBV29-1 with TRBJ1-1; D is ambiguous. In germline, CDR1 is SQVTM, CDR2 ANQGSEA. This CDR3 is built from 11 residues. Between the trimmed V and J ends, which lost 5 bases and 7 bases, there was a span of 11 bases.

V gene TRBV7-4 combines with J gene TRBJ1-4, with D possibly matching TRBD1 (5 bases). With 1 base removed from V and 6 bases from J, the gap between germline ends came to 9 bases. This CDR3 comprises 14 residues. Looked up from germline, CDR1 is SGHVT and CDR2 is SQSDAQ. CDR3 sequence (DNA): TGTGCCAGCAGCTTAGGCAGGGTTGATGAAAAACTGTTTTTT. This gives the protein CASSLGRVDEKLFF. The whole variable domain, filled in from reference TRBV7-4 and TRBJ1-4, reads GAGVSQSPRYKVAKRGRDVALRCDSISGHVTLYWYRQTLGQGSEVLTYSQSDAQRDKSGRPSGRFSAERPERSVSTLKIQRTEQGDSAVYLCASSLGRVDEKLFFGSGTQLSVL.

This rearrangement joins TRBV5-1 to TRBJ2-3, with D uncertain. Germline V CDR1 and CDR2: SGHRS, YFSETQ. This CDR3 region has 16 residues. V lost 1 base and J lost 0, with 12 bases in between. The chain's CDR3 is CASSLRSGPSTDTQYF. In nucleotides, the CDR3 is TGCGCCAGCAGCTTGAGGTCTGGACCTAGCACAGATACGCAGTATTTT.

The genes are TRBV7-9 and TRBJ1-4; D not certain. This CDR3 region has 14 residues. V lost 1 base to trimming and J lost 2 bases, with 5 bases between them. Germline values: CDR1 SEHNR, CDR2 FQNEAQ (reference sequence). CDR3 loop: CASSLDPTNEKLFF. CDR3 in DNA: TGTGCCAGCAGCTTAGATCCGACTAATGAAAAACTGTTTTTT.

The chain recombines TRBV4-3 with TRBJ2-5; D is undetermined. Deletions cut 0 bases from V and 4 bases from J, with 12 bases between. This CDR3 contains 15 residues. Germline V lookup: CDR1 LGHNA, CDR2 YSLEER. CDR3 protein: CASSQDLGGRETQYF. CDR3 nucleotides: TGCGCCAGCAGCCAAGATTTGGGTGGACGAGAGACCCAGTACTTC.

This chain joins TRBV30 and TRBJ2-3, with unresolved D. CDR1 and CDR2 from the germline V gene are GTSNPN and SVGIG (reference sequence). This CDR3 is built from 11 residues. Deletions cut 0 bases from V and 8 bases from J, with 6 bases between. The CDR3 region has the DNA TGTGCCTGGAGTGTTCTAAGTACGCAGTATTTT. This encodes CAWSVLSTQYF.

This clone was seen only a few times. The rearrangement links TRBV7-2 to TRBJ1-1; D unresolved. CDR3 size: 12 residues. Trimming took off 3 bases at V and 6 bases at J, with 8 bases between the two ends. The germline gives CDR1 SGHTA, CDR2 FQGNSA. CDR3: CASSLGTPEAFF. The CDR3 DNA is TGTGCCAGCAGCTTGGGTACACCTGAAGCTTTCTTT.

The chain recombines TRBV18 with TRBJ2-1, with no clear D. Trimming took off 2 bases at V and 4 bases at J, with 6 bases between the two ends. The CDR3 is made up of 13 amino acids. Germline V gives CDR1 KGHSH, CDR2 LQKENI. This chain's CDR3 is CASSPFGYNEQFF. The DNA for the CDR3 is TGTGCCAGCTCACCATTTGGGTACAATGAGCAGTTCTTC.

The chain joins TRBV19 to TRBJ2-3; 8 bases agree with TRBD2. This CDR3 has 14 residues. J lost 2 bases, V lost 6 bases, and 4 bases had no gene match. Germline-derived CDR1 and CDR2 are LNHDA and SQIVND (reference sequence). The CDR3 loop reads CASSSSGFTDTQYF. CDR3 nucleotides: TGTGCCAGTAGCTCTAGCGGGTTCACAGATACGCAGTATTTT.

The rearrangement uses TRBV6-1 and TRBJ1-4; 9 bases match TRBD1. The CDR3 runs 19 residues. After removal of 1 base from V and 1 base from J, the junction contained 10 bases not matched to a gene. CDR1 is MNHNS, CDR2 SASEGT, per germline. CDR3 amino acids: CASSEDGTGMVGTNEKLFF. Written as DNA, the CDR3 is TGTGCCAGCAGTGAAGACGGGACAGGGATGGTGGGAACTAATGAAAAACTGTTTTTT.

This chain connects TRBV2 to TRBJ2-1, with D maybe TRBD2 (6 bases). In germline, CDR1 is SNHLY, CDR2 FYNNEI. Trimming stripped 6 bases from V and 5 bases from J, with 17 bases between. The CDR3 has 15 residues. The CDR3 DNA reads as TGTGCCAGCAGGAAAGGGAGGTTCGGGAACAATGAGCAGTTCTTC. It is translated as CASRKGRFGNNEQFF.

The genes are TRBV5-1 and TRBJ2-5; 8 nucleotides line up with TRBD1. Germline V CDR1 and CDR2: SGHRS, YFSETQ. The V and J ends lost 1 base and 1 base, in that order; junction bases with no gene match: 3. The CDR3 is 15 amino acids. The CDR3 sequence: CASSLNGQGQETQYF. The CDR3 DNA is TGCGCCAGCAGCTTGAATGGACAGGGCCAAGAGACCCAGTACTTC.

The chain has TRBV7-8 and TRBJ2-7; D is unclear. Between the trimmed V and J ends, which lost 5 bases and 3 bases, there was a span of 5 bases. CDR3 length: 11 amino acids. Germline-derived CDR1 and CDR2 are SGHVS and FQNEAQ. The CDR3 protein is CASSPHYEQYF. The CDR3, as DNA: TGTGCCAGCAGCCCTCACTACGAGCAGTACTTC.

The chain joins TRBV2 to TRBJ1-1; D ambiguous. The CDR3 length is 12 residues. CDR1 and CDR2 from the germline V gene are SNHLY and FYNNEI. The germline V and J ends were trimmed by 4 bases and 4 bases, with 7 bases remaining between them. This CDR3 is CASSVQVTEAFF. In DNA, the CDR3 is TGTGCCAGCAGTGTCCAAGTCACTGAAGCTTTCTTT.

The chain couples TRBV19 to TRBJ1-4, with TRBD1 matching over 8 bases. This CDR3 comprises 15 residues. The V gene's germline CDR1 is LNHDA and CDR2 SQIVND (reference sequence). The V segment lost 3 bases and the J segment 7 bases; nucleotides outside the gene matches: 7. The CDR3 sequence: CASSIGQGNGEKLFF. The CDR3, as DNA: TGTGCCAGTAGTATCGGACAGGGCAACGGTGAAAAACTGTTTTTT.

The rearrangement joins TRBV5-5 to TRBJ1-2; perhaps TRBD1 as D (6 bases). CDR1 and CDR2 from the germline V gene are SGHKS and YYEKEE (reference sequence). The V end lost 2 bases, the J end lost 4 bases, and 12 bases lay between the germline ends. This CDR3 comprises 14 residues. This chain's CDR3 is CASSFTGTGYGYTF. DNA of the CDR3: TGTGCCAGCAGCTTCACAGGGACGGGCTATGGCTACACCTTC. The full variable domain, in which reference TRBV5-5 and TRBJ1-2 provide the parts outside the CDR3, is DAGVTQSPTHLIKTRGQQVTLRCSPISGHKSVSWYQQVLGQGPQFIFQYYEKEERGRGNFPDRFSARQFPNYSSELNVNALLLGDSALYLCASSFTGTGYGYTFGSGTRLTVV.

This rearrangement joins TRBV18 to TRBJ1-2; D might be TRBD1 (5 bases). Per germline, CDR1 KGHSH and CDR2 LQKENI. The CDR3 spans 13 residues. The germline V and J ends were trimmed by 5 bases and 0 bases, with 7 bases remaining between them. The CDR3 spells CASSSTANYGYTF. The CDR3 nucleotides read TGTGCCAGCTCATCGACAGCTAACTATGGCTACACCTTC.

The V gene is TRBV19, the J gene TRBJ1-1; a weak D match, TRBD1 (6 bases). Germline loops: CDR1 LNHDA, CDR2 SQIVND (reference sequence). The CDR3 contains 13 residues. With 8 bases removed from V and 7 bases from J, the gap between germline ends came to 17 bases. CDR3 DNA: TGTGCCAGTTTCGAGGGGGAGGGGCGTGAAGCTTTCTTT. This translates into CASFEGEGREAFF.

This rearrangement joins TRBV6-6 to TRBJ1-6, with D unresolved. Trimming cost V 2 bases and J 5 bases, with 7 bases left between them. CDR1 MNHNY and CDR2 SVGAGI come from the germline V gene (reference sequence). The CDR3 extends over 14 amino acids. The CDR3 DNA follows: TGTGCCAGCAGTTACGTTGGTAATAATTCACCCCTCCACTTT. Translating gives CASSYVGNNSPLHF.

The chain has TRBV2 and TRBJ2-7; maybe TRBD1 (6 bases). Per germline, CDR1 SNHLY and CDR2 FYNNEI. CDR3 size: 15 residues. The ends were cut back, 3 bases at V and 5 bases at J, with 17 bases in the middle. The CDR3 DNA reads as TGTGCCAGCAGTGAGCTTGGTCAGGGGTTCCACGAGCAGTACTTC. Residues: CASSELGQGFHEQYF.

The V call is TRBV6-1, the J call TRBJ2-1; 7 positions agree with TRBD2. Losses at the gene ends were 0 bases for V and 3 bases for J; bases not matched to a gene: 2. This CDR3 has 15 amino acids. The V gene's germline CDR1 is MNHNS and CDR2 SASEGT. CDR3 nucleotides: TGTGCCAGCAGTGAAGCTGGCGGGAGCTACAATGAGCAGTTCTTC. This encodes CASSEAGGSYNEQFF.

The V call is TRBV6-1, the J call TRBJ1-1; TRBD1 matches at 7 bases. The J segment lost 0 bases and the V segment lost 6 bases, leaving 4 bases of the junction unmatched. Per germline, CDR1 MNHNS and CDR2 SASEGT. This CDR3 region has 14 residues. The DNA of the CDR3 is TGTGCCAGCAGGACAGGGAGCATGAACACTGAAGCTTTCTTT. It encodes CASRTGSMNTEAFF.

The chain couples TRBV7-3 to TRBJ2-5; D call uncertain. Trimming left V 2 bases short and J 1 base short, with 5 bases between. Germline loops: CDR1 SGHTA, CDR2 FQGTGA. The length of the CDR3 is 13 residues. DNA for the CDR3: TGTGCCAGCAGCTTAGACATCCAAGAGACCCAGTACTTC. This encodes CASSLDIQETQYF. Looking up the rest from reference TRBV7-3 and TRBJ2-5 gives the full variable domain: GAGVSQTPSNKVTEKGKYVELRCDPISGHTALYWYRQSLGQGPEFLIYFQGTGAADDSGLPNDRFFAVRPEGSVSTLKIQRTERGDSAVYLCASSLDIQETQYFGPGTRLLVL.